This T cell receptor beta chain was identified during a study of blood T cell repertoires in COVID-19. CDR1 and CDR2 (germline): KGHDR, SFDVKD. V gave up 10 bases and J gave up 0 bases, with 11 bases separating them. The CDR3 runs 13 residues. Grouping used clinical history reported by participants in a survey and questionnaire. Sequenced by immunoSEQ multiplex PCR; TCRdb stores in-frame clones only, minus some. The table lists around 200,000 clones, approximately 90% of them singletons. The sequence was collected from a woman in her thirties or forties with acute COVID-19. The sample comprised PBMCs or T cells enriched from blood (not recorded which). The chain couples TRBV24-1 to TRBJ1-2; D is possibly TRBD1 (5 bases). The CDR3 sequence is CATADTANYGYTF. The CDR3 coding sequence is TGTGCCACGGCGGACACCGCTAACTATGGCTACACCTTC.